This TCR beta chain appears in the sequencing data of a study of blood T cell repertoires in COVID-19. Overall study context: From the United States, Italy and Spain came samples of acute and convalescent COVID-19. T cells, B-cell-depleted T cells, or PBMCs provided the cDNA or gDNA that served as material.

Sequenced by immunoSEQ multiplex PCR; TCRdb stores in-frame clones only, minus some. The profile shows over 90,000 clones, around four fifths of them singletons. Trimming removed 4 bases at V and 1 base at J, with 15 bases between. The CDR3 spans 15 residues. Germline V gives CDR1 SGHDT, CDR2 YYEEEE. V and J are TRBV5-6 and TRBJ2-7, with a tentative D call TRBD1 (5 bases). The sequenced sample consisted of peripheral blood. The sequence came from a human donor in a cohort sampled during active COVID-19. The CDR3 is CASSSSYTGSYEQYF. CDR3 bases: TGTGCCAGCAGCAGCTCATATACAGGATCCTACGAGCAGTACTTC.